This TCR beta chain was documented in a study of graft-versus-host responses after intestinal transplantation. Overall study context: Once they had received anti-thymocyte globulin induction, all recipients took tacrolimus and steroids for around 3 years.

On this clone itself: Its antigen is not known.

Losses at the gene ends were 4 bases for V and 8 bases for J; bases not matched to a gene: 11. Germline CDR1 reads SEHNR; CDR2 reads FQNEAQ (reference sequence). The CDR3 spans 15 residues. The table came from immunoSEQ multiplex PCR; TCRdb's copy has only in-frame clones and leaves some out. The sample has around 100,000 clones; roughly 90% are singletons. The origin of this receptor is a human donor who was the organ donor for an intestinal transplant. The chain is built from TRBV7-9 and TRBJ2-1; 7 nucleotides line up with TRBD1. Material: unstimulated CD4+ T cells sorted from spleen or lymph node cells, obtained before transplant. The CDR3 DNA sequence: TGTGCCAGCAGCTCCTTGGGACAGTCTAAGGATGAGCAGTTCTTC. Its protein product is CASSSLGQSKDEQFF.